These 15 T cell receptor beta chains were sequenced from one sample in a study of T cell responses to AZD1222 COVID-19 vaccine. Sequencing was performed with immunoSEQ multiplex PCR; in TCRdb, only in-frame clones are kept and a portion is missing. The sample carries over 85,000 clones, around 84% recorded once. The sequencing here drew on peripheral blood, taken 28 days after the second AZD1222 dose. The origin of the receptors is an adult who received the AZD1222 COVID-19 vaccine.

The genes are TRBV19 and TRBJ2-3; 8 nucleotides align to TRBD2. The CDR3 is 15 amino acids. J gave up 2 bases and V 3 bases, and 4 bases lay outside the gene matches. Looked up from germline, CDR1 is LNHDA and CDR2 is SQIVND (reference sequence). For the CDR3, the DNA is TGTGCCAGTAGTATGACTAGCGCGTCCACAGATACGCAGTATTTT. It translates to CASSMTSASTDTQYF. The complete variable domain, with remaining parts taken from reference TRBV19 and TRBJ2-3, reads DGGITQSPKYLFRKEGQNVTLSCEQNLNHDAMYWYRQDPGQGLRLIYYSQIVNDFQKGDIAEGYSVSREKKESFPLTVTSAQKNPTAFYLCASSMTSASTDTQYFGPGTRLTVL.

As DNA, the CDR3 is TGTGCCAGCAGCTCAGTGACTACCTACGAGCAGTACTTC. Translating gives CASSSVTTYEQYF. The chain couples TRBV7-2 to TRBJ2-7; TRBD2 might be the D (5 bases). Looked up from germline, CDR1 is SGHTA and CDR2 is FQGNSA. V dropped 4 bases and J dropped 2 bases, with 9 bases sitting between them. This CDR3 region has 13 residues.

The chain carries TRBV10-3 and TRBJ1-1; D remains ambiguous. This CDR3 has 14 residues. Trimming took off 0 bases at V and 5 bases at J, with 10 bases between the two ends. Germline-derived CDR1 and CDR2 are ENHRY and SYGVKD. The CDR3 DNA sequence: TGTGCCATCAGTGAGTCACAGCGAGGAACTGAAGCTTTCTTT. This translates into CAISESQRGTEAFF.

This chain's CDR3 is CASSSLTPDRGVSPLHF. As DNA, the CDR3 is TGTGCCAGCAGCTCCTTAACCCCGGACAGGGGGGTCTCACCCCTCCACTTT. The chain has TRBV7-8 and TRBJ1-6, with 10 bases lining up with TRBD1. The CDR3 has 17 residues. The germline gives CDR1 SGHVS, CDR2 FQNEAQ. Germline trimming cut 4 bases from V and 10 bases from J; bases unmatched to any gene: 13.

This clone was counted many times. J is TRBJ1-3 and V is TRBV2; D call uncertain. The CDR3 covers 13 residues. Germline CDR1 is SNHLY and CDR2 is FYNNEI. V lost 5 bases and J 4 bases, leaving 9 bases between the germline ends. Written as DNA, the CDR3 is TGTGCCAGCAGTCAGGACGTCGGAAACACCATATATTTT. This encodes CASSQDVGNTIYF. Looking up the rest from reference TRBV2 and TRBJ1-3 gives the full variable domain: EPEVTQTPSHQVTQMGQEVILRCVPISNHLYFYWYRQILGQKVEFLVSFYNNEISEKSEIFDDQFSVERPDGSNFTLKIRSTKLEDSAMYFCASSQDVGNTIYFGEGSWLTVV.

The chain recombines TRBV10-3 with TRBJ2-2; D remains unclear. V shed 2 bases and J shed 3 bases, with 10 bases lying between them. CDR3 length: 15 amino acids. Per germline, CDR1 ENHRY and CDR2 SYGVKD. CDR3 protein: CAISEGKGYTGELFF. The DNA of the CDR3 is TGTGCCATCAGTGAGGGGAAAGGGTACACCGGGGAGCTGTTTTTT.

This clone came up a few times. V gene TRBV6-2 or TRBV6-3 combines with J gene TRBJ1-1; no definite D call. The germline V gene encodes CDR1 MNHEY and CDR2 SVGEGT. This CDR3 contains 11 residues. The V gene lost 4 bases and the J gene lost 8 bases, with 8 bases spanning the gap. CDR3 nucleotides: TGTGCCAGCAGTTTCATAGGCGAAGCTTTCTTT. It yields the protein CASSFIGEAFF.

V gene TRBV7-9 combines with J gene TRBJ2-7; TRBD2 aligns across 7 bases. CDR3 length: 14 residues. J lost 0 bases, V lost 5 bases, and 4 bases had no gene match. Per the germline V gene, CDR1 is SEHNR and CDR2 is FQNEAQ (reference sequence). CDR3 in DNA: TGTGCCAGCAGCCAAGCGGGGATCTCCTACGAGCAGTACTTC. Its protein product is CASSQAGISYEQYF.

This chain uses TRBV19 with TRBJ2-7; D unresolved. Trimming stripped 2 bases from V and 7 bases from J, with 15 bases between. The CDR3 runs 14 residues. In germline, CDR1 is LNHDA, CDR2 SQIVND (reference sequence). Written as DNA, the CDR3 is TGTGCCAGTAGTATATCCCAGGCAGGTCGAGAGCAGTACTTC. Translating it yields CASSISQAGREQYF.

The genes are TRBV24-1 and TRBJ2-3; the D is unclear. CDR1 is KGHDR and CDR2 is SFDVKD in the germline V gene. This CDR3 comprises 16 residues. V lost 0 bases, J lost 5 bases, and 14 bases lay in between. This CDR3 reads CATSDLRDKTKDTQYF. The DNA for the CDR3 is TGTGCCACCAGTGATTTGCGAGACAAGACAAAAGATACGCAGTATTTT.

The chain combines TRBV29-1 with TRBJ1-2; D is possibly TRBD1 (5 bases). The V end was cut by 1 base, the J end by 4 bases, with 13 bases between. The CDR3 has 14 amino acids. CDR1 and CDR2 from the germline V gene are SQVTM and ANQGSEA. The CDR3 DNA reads TGCAGCGTTGAAGGGCGAGGGACCAGCTATGGCTACACCTTC. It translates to CSVEGRGTSYGYTF.

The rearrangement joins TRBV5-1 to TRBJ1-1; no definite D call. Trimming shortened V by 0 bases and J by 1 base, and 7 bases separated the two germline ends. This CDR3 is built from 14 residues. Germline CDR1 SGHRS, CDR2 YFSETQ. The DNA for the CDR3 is TGCGCCAGCAGCTTGGAACTGAAGAACACTGAAGCTTTCTTT. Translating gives CASSLELKNTEAFF.

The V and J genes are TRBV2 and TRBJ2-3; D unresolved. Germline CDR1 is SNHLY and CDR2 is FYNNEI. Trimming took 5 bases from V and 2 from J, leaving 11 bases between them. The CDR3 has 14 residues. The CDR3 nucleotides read TGTGCCAGCAGTAGTTACGTAAACACAGATACGCAGTATTTT. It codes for CASSSYVNTDTQYF.

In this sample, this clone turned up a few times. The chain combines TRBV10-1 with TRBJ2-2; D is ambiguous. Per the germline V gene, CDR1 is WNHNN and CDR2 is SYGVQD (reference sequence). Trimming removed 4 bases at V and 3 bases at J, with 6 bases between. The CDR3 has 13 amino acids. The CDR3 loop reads CASSARDTGELFF. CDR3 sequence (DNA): TGCGCCAGCAGTGCTCGCGACACCGGGGAGCTGTTTTTT.

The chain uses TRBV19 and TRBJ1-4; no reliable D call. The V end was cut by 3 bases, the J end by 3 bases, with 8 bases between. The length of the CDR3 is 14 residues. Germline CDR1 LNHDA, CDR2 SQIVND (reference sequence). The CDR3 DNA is TGTGCCAGTAGTATTATGGGCCCTAATGAAAAACTGTTTTTT. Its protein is CASSIMGPNEKLFF.